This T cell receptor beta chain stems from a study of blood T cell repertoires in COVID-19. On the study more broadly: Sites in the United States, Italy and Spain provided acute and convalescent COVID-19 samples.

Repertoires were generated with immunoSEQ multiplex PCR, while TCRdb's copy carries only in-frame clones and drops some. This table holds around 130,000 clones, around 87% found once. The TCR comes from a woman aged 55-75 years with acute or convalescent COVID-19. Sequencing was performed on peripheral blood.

CDR3 coding DNA: TGTGCCACCAGTGCAGGGAGGTTTGACAATGAGCAGTTCTTC. Encoded protein: CATSAGRFDNEQFF. The chain couples TRBV24-1 to TRBJ2-1, with D tentatively TRBD2 (6 bases). The CDR3 totals 14 residues. Between the trimmed V and J ends, which lost 5 bases and 5 bases, there was a span of 12 bases. Germline V CDR1 and CDR2: KGHDR, SFDVKD.